One sample yielded the 22 T cell receptor beta chains listed below, sequenced in a study of blood T cell repertoires in COVID-19. Method: immunoSEQ multiplex PCR; TCRdb's copy keeps in-frame clones and lacks some. This repertoire shows 20,000 or so clones, more than 70% found once; its top ten account for around 5.5%. The sequencing input was peripheral blood. All receptors come from a human donor in a cohort sampled during active COVID-19.

The V gene is TRBV13, the J gene TRBJ2-6; the D is unclear. With 1 base removed from V and 1 base from J, the gap between germline ends came to 20 bases. Germline CDR1 reads PRHDT; CDR2 reads FYEKMQ (reference sequence). The CDR3 runs 20 residues. The CDR3 DNA follows: TGTGCCAGCAGCTTAGAAACCCATTTTACAGTCCGGTCTGGGGCCAACGTCCTGACTTTC. Protein product: CASSLETHFTVRSGANVLTF.

The genes are TRBV4-2 and TRBJ2-1; TRBD2 is a possible D gene (6 bases). Trimming removed 0 bases from V and 7 bases from J, with 13 bases in between. CDR3 size: 15 residues. The germline gives CDR1 LGHNA, CDR2 YNFKEQ. This CDR3 reads CASSQDSGVGNEQFF. In nucleotides, the CDR3 is TGTGCCAGCAGCCAAGATAGCGGAGTTGGGAATGAGCAGTTCTTC.

This clone was counted a few times. The V and J genes are TRBV2 and TRBJ2-7, with 10 bases identical to TRBD1. Per germline, CDR1 SNHLY and CDR2 FYNNEI. The CDR3 covers 16 residues. The junction had 17 bases not matched to a gene; V was cut back by 4 bases and J by 11 bases. This CDR3 reads CASSVMGQGFSLGEYF. CDR3 DNA sequence: TGTGCCAGCAGTGTGATGGGACAGGGGTTCTCCCTTGGCGAGTACTTC.

The chain joins TRBV9 to TRBJ2-7; D unclear. V dropped 1 base and J dropped 4 bases, with 9 bases sitting between them. This CDR3 has 13 amino acids. The germline V gene encodes CDR1 SGDLS and CDR2 YYNGEE. CDR3 sequence reads: CASSVRWCYEQYF. CDR3 DNA: TGTGCCAGCAGCGTACGGTGGTGTTACGAGCAGTACTTC.

The chain links TRBV27 to TRBJ2-5; D gene uncertain. Germline V gene sequence: CDR1 MNHEY, CDR2 SMNVEV (reference sequence). The CDR3 runs 14 residues. V shed 5 bases and J shed 3 bases, with 13 bases lying between them. CDR3 sequence reads: CASSPRNSEETQYF. DNA for the CDR3: TGTGCCAGCAGTCCCCGAAACTCGGAAGAGACCCAGTACTTC.

The V call is TRBV6-5, the J call TRBJ2-2, with 9 bases matching TRBD1. CDR3 size: 14 residues. Germline V gives CDR1 MNHEY, CDR2 SVGAGI. The ends lost 6 bases at V and 5 bases at J; junction bases unmatched: 4. CDR3 nucleotides: TGTGCCAGCAGCCGAGACAGGGGGACCGGGGAGCTGTTTTTT. Encoded protein: CASSRDRGTGELFF.

The gene calls are TRBV6-5 and TRBJ1-2; D possibly corresponds to TRBD1 (6 bases). The CDR3 spans 15 residues. V shed 6 bases and J shed 3 bases, with 17 bases lying between them. CDR1 is MNHEY and CDR2 is SVGAGI in the germline V gene. The CDR3 here is CASRVRQDAHYGYTF. The CDR3 DNA reads TGTGCCAGCAGGGTAAGACAGGACGCACACTATGGCTACACCTTC.

The chain uses TRBV5-1 and TRBJ2-1; 9 bases align to TRBD2. The germline V gene encodes CDR1 SGHRS and CDR2 YFSETQ. With V trimmed by 0 bases and J by 8 bases, 6 bases remained unmatched. The CDR3 sequence is 15 residues long. As DNA, the CDR3 is TGCGCCAGCAGCTTGGGGCTAGCGGGGTGGGATGAGCAGTTCTTC. It codes for CASSLGLAGWDEQFF. The full variable domain, rest sourced from reference TRBV5-1 and TRBJ2-1, is KAGVTQTPRYLIKTRGQQVTLSCSPISGHRSVSWYQQTPGQGLQFLFEYFSETQRNKGNFPGRFSGRQFSNSRSEMNVSTLELGDSALYLCASSLGLAGWDEQFFGPGTRLTVL.

This chain connects TRBV5-1 to TRBJ2-7, with D perhaps matching TRBD1 (6 bases). The germline V and J ends were trimmed by 7 bases and 2 bases, with 16 bases remaining between them. Germline values: CDR1 SGHRS, CDR2 YFSETQ. The CDR3 has 14 amino acids. In DNA, the CDR3 is TGCGCCAGCGGGATGAACGACAGGCCCTACGAGCAGTACTTC. This sequence encodes CASGMNDRPYEQYF.

This sequence joins TRBV7-8 and TRBJ1-2, with 7 positions matching TRBD1. Losses at the gene ends were 5 bases for V and 7 bases for J; bases not matched to a gene: 7. The CDR3 extends over 13 amino acids. Germline assignment: CDR1 SGHVS and CDR2 FQNEAQ. CDR3 loop: CASSPGGGVGYTF. The CDR3, as DNA: TGTGCCAGCAGCCCAGGAGGGGGCGTTGGCTACACCTTC.

The genes are TRBV9 and TRBJ2-5; TRBD1 matches at 8 bases. Germline values: CDR1 SGDLS, CDR2 YYNGEE. J was trimmed by 2 bases and V by 0 bases; bases with no gene match: 3. The CDR3 is 15 amino acids. DNA of the CDR3: TGTGCCAGCAGCGTAGTAACAGGGGGTCAAGAGACCCAGTACTTC. This codes for CASSVVTGGQETQYF. The full variable domain, in which reference TRBV9 and TRBJ2-5 provide the parts outside the CDR3, is DSGVTQTPKHLITATGQRVTLRCSPRSGDLSVYWYQQSLDQGLQFLIQYYNGEERAKGNILERFSAQQFPDLHSELNLSSLELGDSALYFCASSVVTGGQETQYFGPGTRLLVL.

The V and J genes are TRBV11-3 and TRBJ2-3; possibly TRBD1 for D (5 bases). Germline assignment: CDR1 SGHNT and CDR2 YENEEA. The CDR3 extends over 14 amino acids. Trimming left V 2 bases short and J 0 bases short, with 6 bases between. CDR3 coding DNA: TGTGCCAGCAGCTTAACAGGCAGCACAGATACGCAGTATTTT. Its protein is CASSLTGSTDTQYF. Based on the CDR3 plus reference TRBV11-3 and TRBJ2-3, the full variable domain is EAGVVQSPRYKIIEKKQPVAFWCNPISGHNTLYWYLQNLGQGPELLIRYENEEAVDDSQLPKDRFSAERLKGVDSTLKIQPAELGDSAVYLCASSLTGSTDTQYFGPGTRLTVL.

This chain joins TRBV15 and TRBJ2-1, with D perhaps TRBD2 (5 bases). The CDR3 extends over 15 amino acids. Germline V gene lookup returns CDR1 LNHNV and CDR2 YYDKDF (reference sequence). V was cut by 3 bases and J by 0 bases, with 9 bases left in between. The CDR3 nucleotides are TGTGCCACCAGCAGGGTAGCGAACTCCTACAATGAGCAGTTCTTC. This gives the protein CATSRVANSYNEQFF.

The chain joins TRBV27 to TRBJ2-1; tentatively, D is TRBD2 (6 bases). Germline V CDR1 and CDR2: MNHEY, SMNVEV (reference sequence). The CDR3 is 13 residues long. The V end lost 5 bases, the J end lost 12 bases, and 17 bases lay between the germline ends. As DNA, the CDR3 is TGTGCCAGCAGTACACGACTAGAAACGGGGCAGTTCTTC. Its protein product is CASSTRLETGQFF.

The chain joins TRBV28 to TRBJ2-1, with 9 bases identical to TRBD1. The CDR3 totals 16 residues. Germline trimming cut 3 bases from V and 9 bases from J; bases unmatched to any gene: 12. The germline CDR1 and CDR2 sequences are MDHEN and SYDVKM. CDR3: CASSFPARQGVGEQFF. CDR3 sequence (DNA): TGTGCCAGCAGTTTTCCCGCGAGACAGGGGGTGGGTGAGCAGTTCTTC.

The chain uses TRBV28 and TRBJ1-3; no reliable D call. V shed 7 bases and J shed 1 base, with 14 bases lying between them. Per germline, CDR1 MDHEN and CDR2 SYDVKM. There are 15 residues in the CDR3. CDR3 nucleotide sequence: TGTGCCAGCACCTCCCCCCTGGAGTCTGGAAACACCATATATTTT. This encodes CASTSPLESGNTIYF.

DNA of the CDR3: TGTGCCAGCAGCTTAGGAGGGCACACTGAAGCTTTCTTT. Translation gives CASSLGGHTEAFF. The chain carries TRBV7-6 and TRBJ1-1; D remains ambiguous. The ends were cut back, 1 base at V and 3 bases at J, with 6 bases in the middle. This CDR3 region has 13 residues. Germline assignment: CDR1 SGHVS and CDR2 FNYEAQ.

The rearrangement links TRBV7-6 to TRBJ2-3; TRBD2 matches at 14 bases. V shed 4 bases, J shed 4 bases, and the junction held 7 bases outside the gene matches. The CDR3 covers 17 residues. Germline loops: CDR1 SGHVS, CDR2 FNYEAQ. CDR3 DNA: TGTGCCAGCAGCTCGGGACTAGCGGGAGTGAGCTCAGATACGCAGTATTTT. Its protein product is CASSSGLAGVSSDTQYF. The full variable domain, its missing parts supplied by reference TRBV7-6 and TRBJ2-3, is GAGVSQSPRYKVTKRGQDVALRCDPISGHVSLYWYRQALGQGPEFLTYFNYEAQQDKSGLPNDRFSAERPEGSISTLTIQRTEQRDSAMYRCASSSGLAGVSSDTQYFGPGTRLTVL.

This chain links TRBV9 with TRBJ1-2; 7 positions match TRBD1. Per the germline V gene, CDR1 is SGDLS and CDR2 is YYNGEE. This CDR3 is built from 15 residues. V shed 3 bases and J 3 bases; nucleotides not matched to a gene: 8. CDR3 loop: CASSGIRTGDYGYTF. For the CDR3, the DNA is TGTGCCAGCAGCGGCATACGAACAGGGGACTATGGCTACACCTTC. Together with reference TRBV9 and TRBJ1-2, the CDR3 gives the full variable domain: DSGVTQTPKHLITATGQRVTLRCSPRSGDLSVYWYQQSLDQGLQFLIQYYNGEERAKGNILERFSAQQFPDLHSELNLSSLELGDSALYFCASSGIRTGDYGYTFGSGTRLTVV.

The chain has TRBV7-9 and TRBJ1-1, with 9 nucleotides matching TRBD1. CDR1 is SEHNR and CDR2 is FQNEAQ in the germline V gene (reference sequence). The CDR3 loop spans 14 amino acids. Trimming took 1 base from V and 7 from J; bases not matched to a gene: 4. The CDR3: CASSLGDREDEAFF. The CDR3 bases are TGTGCCAGCAGCTTAGGGGACAGGGAGGATGAAGCTTTCTTT.

The chain uses TRBV30 and TRBJ1-1; 8 bases line up with TRBD1. The CDR3 is 15 residues long. Per germline, CDR1 GTSNPN and CDR2 SVGIG (reference sequence). The J segment lost 7 bases and the V segment lost 1 base, leaving 11 bases of the junction unmatched. The CDR3, as DNA: TGTGCCTGGAGTGAGGGGGCAGGGGGCTGGGGTGAAGCTTTCTTT. Residues: CAWSEGAGGWGEAFF.

CDR3 sequence (DNA): TGTGCCAGCAGTTGGGCGGGAGGTTCCACAGATACGCAGTATTTT. Translating it yields CASSWAGGSTDTQYF. The rearrangement uses TRBV27 and TRBJ2-3; 8 nucleotides match TRBD2. With V trimmed by 4 bases and J by 2 bases, 5 bases remained unmatched. The germline CDR1 and CDR2 sequences are MNHEY and SMNVEV (reference sequence). This CDR3 contains 15 residues.